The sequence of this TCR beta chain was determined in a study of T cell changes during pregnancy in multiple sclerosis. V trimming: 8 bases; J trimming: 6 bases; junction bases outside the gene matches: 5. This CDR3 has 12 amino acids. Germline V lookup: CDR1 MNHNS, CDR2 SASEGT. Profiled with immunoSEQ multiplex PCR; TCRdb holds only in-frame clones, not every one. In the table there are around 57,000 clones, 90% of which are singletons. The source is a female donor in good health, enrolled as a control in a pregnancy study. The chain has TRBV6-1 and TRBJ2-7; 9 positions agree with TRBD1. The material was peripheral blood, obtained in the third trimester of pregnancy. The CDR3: CASRDRVGEQYF. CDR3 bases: TGTGCCAGCCGGGACAGGGTAGGCGAGCAGTACTTC.